Many counts were recorded for the clone carrying this TCR beta chain. These data originate in a study of kidney transplant recipient with SARS-CoV-2 infection. MiXCR, run by TCRdb on the reads, gives a single entry per CDR3 protein. The table lists under 300,000 distinct CDR3 sequences, 29% of them singletons, with roughly 7.3% in the top ten. In germline, CDR1 is SEHNR, CDR2 FQNEAQ (reference sequence). V lost 2 bases to trimming and J lost 3 bases, with 5 bases between them. This CDR3 contains 12 residues. The receptor was isolated from a male patient between 25 and 39 years old who had COVID-19 and was a kidney transplant recipient. Some T cells may trace back to the graft donor. The sequences come from a blood sample, collected at baseline and between days 110 and 120 from a kidney transplant recipient. V is TRBV7-9 and J is TRBJ2-7; D is unclear. The CDR3 DNA is TGTGCCAGCAGCTTATCCAACTACGAGCAGTACTTC. Translation: CASSLSNYEQYF.